This T cell receptor beta chain was identified during a study of T cell responses to AZD1222 COVID-19 vaccine. Study-wide points: Donors were mostly white British, more females; clonal diversity possibly underestimated. Across the whole spike, CD4 TCRs peaked at regions 160-218 and 743-854.

To note about this clone: The antigen is undetermined.

Some clones are missing from TCRdb's copy, which holds only in-frame ones; the method was immunoSEQ multiplex PCR. Of 85,000 to 100,000 clones listed, less than 90% are singletons. Germline V gives CDR1 LNHDA, CDR2 SQIVND (reference sequence). The V gene lost 3 bases and the J gene lost 7 bases, with 19 bases spanning the gap. The CDR3 loop spans 16 amino acids. The gene calls are TRBV19 and TRBJ1-5; maybe TRBD1 (5 bases). The sample here was peripheral blood, taken 28 days after the second AZD1222 dose. The TCR comes from an adult who received the AZD1222 COVID-19 vaccine. Written as DNA, the CDR3 is TGTGCCAGTAGTATCTCGGGACGAGGACGAGGGCAGCCCCAGCATTTT. Its protein is CASSISGRGRGQPQHF.